This TCR beta chain derives from a study of T cell repertoires in cytomegalovirus infection. TCRdb passed the reads through MiXCR, listing each CDR3 protein once. The top ten clones hold approximately 8.2% of a sample with some 600,000 distinct CDR3 sequences, approximately 24% of them seen once. This clonotype has ten or more counts. Antigen specificity is unknown. A junction boundary mismatches the germline segment, possibly from a read error. Study-level findings and limits: The ex vivo response was dominated by HLA-C-restricted CMV-specific TCR beta clonotypes.

The clonotype comes from a human donor in good health (CMV status not recorded). Some clones in this sample may be carry-over from other donors' samples. Source material: CD8+ T cells from PBMCs.

This CDR3 reads CASSETWGQLSSDF. DNA for the CDR3: TGTGCCAGCAGTGAGACGTGGGGACAGCTTTCCTCGGACTTC. V is TRBV2 and J is TRBJ2-4; 7 bases match TRBD1. This CDR3 contains 14 residues. CDR1 and CDR2 from the germline V gene are SNHLY and FYNNEI.